Shown below are 21 T cell receptor beta chains from a single sample sequenced in a study of beta chain features in type 1 diabetes. Since all of the isolated RNA was reverse transcribed, expressed TCRB transcripts were what got sequenced. Assay: immunoSEQ multiplex PCR; the TCRdb copy retains only in-frame clones and omits some. In the table there are around 450,000 clones, about an eighth of which are singletons. Sequencing was performed on naive CD4+ T cells from blood. The receptors were gathered from a woman aged 18-29 years in good health.

The rearrangement uses TRBV7-9 and TRBJ2-5; a possible D gene is TRBD1 (5 bases). The last part of the DNA fits TRBJ2-7 better; the J call may be wrong. This CDR3 has 14 amino acids. From germline, CDR1 is SEHNR and CDR2 FQNEAQ (reference sequence). CDR3 sequence: CASSPGQLSYEQYF. CDR3 DNA: TGTGCCAGCAGCCCCGGACAACTCTCCTACGAGCAGTACTTC.

In its sample, this clone was seen a few times. This rearrangement joins TRBV19 to TRBJ2-5; 9 bases are a match to TRBD1. The CDR3 totals 12 residues. CDR1 LNHDA and CDR2 SQIVND come from the germline V gene (reference sequence). V was clipped by 5 bases and J by 8 bases; unmatched bases: 3. CDR3 sequence: CASSDRGRTQYF. CDR3 nucleotides: TGTGCCAGTAGTGACAGGGGGAGAACCCAGTACTTC.

The V gene is TRBV7-8, the J gene TRBJ1-4; 8 bases align to TRBD1. J gave up 0 bases and V 5 bases, and 8 bases lay outside the gene matches. The germline V gene encodes CDR1 SGHVS and CDR2 FQNEAQ. The CDR3 runs to 17 residues. The CDR3 region has the DNA TGTGCCAGCAGCCTACGGACAGGGAGGGCAACTAATGAAAAACTGTTTTTT. This translates into CASSLRTGRATNEKLFF.

The gene calls are TRBV25-1 and TRBJ1-6, with TRBD1 as a possible D gene (6 bases). Trimming removed 7 bases at V and 7 bases at J, with 14 bases between. CDR3 length equals 14 residues. Looked up from germline, CDR1 is MGHDK and CDR2 is SYGVNS. The CDR3 bases are TGTGCCAGCACCAAAAGGGGGGGAAATTCACCCCTCCACTTT. It yields the protein CASTKRGGNSPLHF.

The chain carries TRBV30 and TRBJ2-1; D is ambiguous. The CDR3 is 14 amino acids. The V end was cut by 3 bases, the J end by 1 base, with 10 bases between. Germline CDR1 GTSNPN, CDR2 SVGIG (reference sequence). The CDR3 nucleotides read TGTGCCTGGAGGTGGGGTTCATCCTACAATGAGCAGTTCTTC. It specifies CAWRWGSSYNEQFF.

This clone has only a few counts. V is TRBV10-3 and J is TRBJ2-7; D gene uncertain. The CDR3 extends over 13 amino acids. The germline gives CDR1 ENHRY, CDR2 SYGVKD. V was pared by 3 bases and J by 2 bases, with 8 bases between. Written as DNA, the CDR3 is TGTGCCATCAGTGATACCGTGGCCTACGAGCAGTACTTC. Translated: CAISDTVAYEQYF.

The chain uses TRBV19 and TRBJ2-3; 7 positions agree with TRBD2. J gave up 5 bases and V 7 bases, and 6 bases lay outside the gene matches. The CDR3 totals 13 residues. CDR1 is LNHDA, CDR2 SQIVND, per germline (reference sequence). CDR3 region: CASKGGRGDTQYF. The CDR3 DNA reads TGTGCCAGTAAGGGTGGGAGGGGAGATACGCAGTATTTT. Full variable domain (remainder filled in from reference TRBV19 and TRBJ2-3): DGGITQSPKYLFRKEGQNVTLSCEQNLNHDAMYWYRQDPGQGLRLIYYSQIVNDFQKGDIAEGYSVSREKKESFPLTVTSAQKNPTAFYLCASKGGRGDTQYFGPGTRLTVL.

The chain combines TRBV18 with TRBJ1-1; D not resolved. Germline values: CDR1 KGHSH, CDR2 LQKENI. The CDR3 extends over 16 amino acids. V was trimmed by 3 bases and J by 0 bases, leaving 14 bases between them. In DNA form, the CDR3 reads TGTGCCAGCTCACCTAATTACGTCTTAATGAACACTGAAGCTTTCTTT. Amino acids: CASSPNYVLMNTEAFF.

This clone was seen more than once but under ten times. The chain combines TRBV7-2 with TRBJ2-3; TRBD1 might be the D (8 bases). The germline V gene encodes CDR1 SGHTA and CDR2 FQGNSA. CDR3 size: 16 residues. The V and J ends lost 5 bases and 2 bases respectively, with 17 bases between them. The CDR3 is CASSAGDRRYTDTQYF. The CDR3 bases are TGTGCCAGCAGCGCGGGGGACAGGAGGTACACAGATACGCAGTATTTT.

The chain is built from TRBV18 and TRBJ2-7, with 7 positions matching TRBD1. The germline V gene has CDR1 KGHSH and CDR2 LQKENI. V shed 3 bases and J 5 bases; nucleotides not matched to a gene: 10. This CDR3 comprises 15 residues. The CDR3 nucleotides read TGTGCCAGCTCACCCGTGGCAGGGGGTGAAAACGAGCAGTACGTC. It specifies CASSPVAGGENEQYV.

The chain has TRBV23-1 and TRBJ1-2; 8 nucleotides agree with TRBD1. TRBV23-1 is annotated as an ORF whose role is uncertain. J lost 6 bases, V lost 0 bases, and 6 bases had no gene match. CDR3 length: 15 amino acids. CDR3 coding DNA: TGCGCCAGCAGTCAATCACAGGGGGGTATGGATGGCTACACCTTC. It yields the protein CASSQSQGGMDGYTF.

The chain couples TRBV6-6 to TRBJ2-7; tentatively, D is TRBD2 (5 bases). V dropped 2 bases and J dropped 2 bases, with 7 bases sitting between them. This CDR3 has 13 amino acids. The germline gives CDR1 MNHNY, CDR2 SVGAGI (reference sequence). This CDR3 is CASSYRGPYEQYV. Written as DNA, the CDR3 is TGTGCCAGCAGTTACCGAGGGCCCTACGAGCAGTACGTC.

This clone was counted a single time. The chain couples TRBV6-5 to TRBJ2-1; 12 nucleotides line up with TRBD2. The germline gives CDR1 MNHEY, CDR2 SVGAGI. The CDR3 is made up of 15 amino acids. After removal of 6 bases from V and 9 bases from J, the junction contained 9 bases not matched to a gene. CDR3 sequence reads: CASRLGLAGGVEQFF. CDR3 sequence (DNA): TGTGCCAGCAGACTTGGGCTAGCGGGAGGGGTTGAGCAGTTCTTC.

V usage is TRBV9 and J usage is TRBJ2-6, with TRBD2 matching over 7 bases. From germline, CDR1 is SGDLS and CDR2 YYNGEE. The CDR3 runs to 18 residues. Trimming at V came to 4 bases and at J to 0 bases, leaving 10 bases not matched to a gene. CDR3 amino acids: CASSLRDYTFSGANVLTF. CDR3 coding DNA: TGTGCCAGCAGCCTCCGGGACTATACCTTCTCTGGGGCCAACGTCCTGACTTTC.

The V call is TRBV28, the J call TRBJ2-6; 9 bases agree with TRBD1. CDR1 and CDR2 (germline): MDHEN, SYDVKM. With 8 bases clipped from V and 0 bases from J, the junction kept 14 bases outside the gene matches. The CDR3 extends over 19 amino acids. CDR3 in DNA: TGTGCCAGCCGTAGTTGGGGACAGGGTCTTCCCTCTGGGGCCAACGTCCTGACTTTC. This sequence encodes CASRSWGQGLPSGANVLTF.

The V and J genes are TRBV14 and TRBJ1-4; D gene uncertain. The germline CDR1 and CDR2 sequences are SGHDN and FVKESK. V was cut by 2 bases and J by 15 bases, with 16 bases left in between. CDR3 length: 13 amino acids. CDR3 loop: CASSQPAAGWMFF. Written as DNA, the CDR3 is TGTGCCAGCAGCCAACCGGCGGCGGGGTGGATGTTTTTT.

V and J are TRBV15 and TRBJ2-1; D not certain. V lost 1 base, J lost 6 bases, and 13 bases lay in between. The CDR3 runs to 15 residues. Germline V gene data show CDR1 as LNHNV and CDR2 as YYDKDF (reference sequence). The CDR3 sequence is CATSRVIGLGNEQFF. DNA of the CDR3: TGTGCCACCAGCAGAGTCATCGGGCTGGGCAATGAGCAGTTCTTC. Drawing the rest from reference TRBV15 and TRBJ2-1, the complete variable domain is DAMVIQNPRYQVTQFGKPVTLSCSQTLNHNVMYWYQQKSSQAPKLLFHYYDKDFNNEADTPDNFQSRRPNTSFCFLDIRSPGLGDTAMYLCATSRVIGLGNEQFFGPGTRLTVL.

This clone was detected a few times. This sequence joins TRBV9 and TRBJ2-7; D is undetermined. Trimming left V 2 bases short and J 2 bases short, with 8 bases between. This CDR3 region has 13 residues. From germline, CDR1 is SGDLS and CDR2 YYNGEE. In DNA, the CDR3 is TGTGCCAGCAGCGTCGCGAATACCTACGAGCAGTACTTC. Translation gives CASSVANTYEQYF.

The chain employs TRBV9 and TRBJ2-1; D is ambiguous. The V gene's germline CDR1 is SGDLS and CDR2 YYNGEE. The CDR3 totals 13 residues. V lost 5 bases, J lost 7 bases, and 13 bases lay in between. CDR3: CASSDGRVNEQFF. DNA for the CDR3: TGTGCCAGCAGTGATGGACGTGTTAATGAGCAGTTCTTC.

This chain uses TRBV4-3 with TRBJ1-1; 7 nucleotides match TRBD1. Per germline, CDR1 LGHNA and CDR2 YSLEER. CDR3 length: 14 residues. Trimming removed 3 bases from V and 7 bases from J; junction bases left unmatched: 8. DNA for the CDR3: TGCGCCAGCAGCCAGAGACAGGGTCGGGTTGAAGCTTTCTTT. Protein: CASSQRQGRVEAFF.

Concerning this clone itself: Other DNA sequences in this specimen translate into the identical CDR3. This rearrangement joins TRBV2 to TRBJ2-5; 12 bases map to TRBD1. This CDR3 is 14 amino acids long. Looked up from germline, CDR1 is SNHLY and CDR2 is FYNNEI. V lost 8 bases and J lost 4; bases outside the gene matches: 5. For the CDR3, the DNA is TGTGCCAGCTCCCGGGACAGGGGGCGAGAGACCCAGTACTTC. Residues: CASSRDRGRETQYF.